These 5 T cell receptor beta chains were all obtained from the same sample, sequenced in a study of T cell changes during pregnancy in multiple sclerosis. This table comes from immunoSEQ multiplex PCR, and its TCRdb copy is limited to in-frame clones, with some not included. The sample holds fewer than 45,000 clones, around 90% seen once. Sequenced material: CD8+ T cells from peripheral blood mononuclear cells, taken in the first trimester of pregnancy. The receptors come from a female donor with multiple sclerosis, enrolled in a pregnancy study.

The gene calls are TRBV25-1 and TRBJ2-1, with TRBD2 matching over 12 bases. Trimming cost V 4 bases and J 8 bases; bases outside gene matches: 6. The CDR3 sequence is 15 residues long. In germline, CDR1 is MGHDK, CDR2 SYGVNS. The CDR3 here is CASSALAGGADEQFF. As DNA, the CDR3 is TGTGCCAGCAGTGCACTAGCGGGGGGCGCAGATGAGCAGTTCTTC.

The rearrangement joins TRBV6-5 to TRBJ2-1; a weak D match, TRBD2 (6 bases). The V gene's germline CDR1 is MNHEY and CDR2 SVGAGI. V gave up 8 bases and J gave up 1 base, with 15 bases separating them. The CDR3 runs 15 residues. This chain's CDR3 is CASSIQAGSYNEQFF. In DNA, the CDR3 is TGTGCCAGCTCGATCCAGGCGGGATCCTACAATGAGCAGTTCTTC.

V is TRBV4-2 and J is TRBJ1-1; D uncertain. This CDR3 contains 17 residues. Germline assignment: CDR1 LGHNA and CDR2 YNFKEQ. Trimming pared 4 bases from V and 1 base from J, leaving 19 bases between. CDR3 coding DNA: TGTGCCAGCAGCCTCCTGACGGCAGCAACTAGGAACACTGAAGCTTTCTTT. This sequence encodes CASSLLTAATRNTEAFF.

The chain recombines TRBV7-9 with TRBJ2-2, with 8 bases aligning to TRBD2. From germline, CDR1 is SEHNR and CDR2 FQNEAQ (reference sequence). This CDR3 comprises 17 residues. The V and J ends lost 1 base and 3 bases, in that order; junction bases with no gene match: 7. CDR3 nucleotides: TGTGCCAGCAGCTTAGACGGCGGGGGGCCGTACACCGGGGAGCTGTTTTTT. As protein: CASSLDGGGPYTGELFF. Looking up the rest from reference TRBV7-9 and TRBJ2-2 gives the full variable domain: DTGVSQNPRHKITKRGQNVTFRCDPISEHNRLYWYRQTLGQGPEFLTYFQNEAQLEKSRLLSDRFSAERPKGSFSTLEIQRTEQGDSAMYLCASSLDGGGPYTGELFFGEGSRLTVL.

The chain recombines TRBV19 with TRBJ1-2; no reliable D call. The CDR3 runs 17 residues. Germline CDR1 and CDR2: LNHDA and SQIVND (reference sequence). The V gene lost 6 bases and the J gene lost 4 bases, with 24 bases spanning the gap. This chain's CDR3 is CASSTGVGLSAPYGYTF. The DNA for the CDR3 is TGTGCCAGTAGCACCGGGGTAGGACTATCCGCTCCCTATGGCTACACCTTC.